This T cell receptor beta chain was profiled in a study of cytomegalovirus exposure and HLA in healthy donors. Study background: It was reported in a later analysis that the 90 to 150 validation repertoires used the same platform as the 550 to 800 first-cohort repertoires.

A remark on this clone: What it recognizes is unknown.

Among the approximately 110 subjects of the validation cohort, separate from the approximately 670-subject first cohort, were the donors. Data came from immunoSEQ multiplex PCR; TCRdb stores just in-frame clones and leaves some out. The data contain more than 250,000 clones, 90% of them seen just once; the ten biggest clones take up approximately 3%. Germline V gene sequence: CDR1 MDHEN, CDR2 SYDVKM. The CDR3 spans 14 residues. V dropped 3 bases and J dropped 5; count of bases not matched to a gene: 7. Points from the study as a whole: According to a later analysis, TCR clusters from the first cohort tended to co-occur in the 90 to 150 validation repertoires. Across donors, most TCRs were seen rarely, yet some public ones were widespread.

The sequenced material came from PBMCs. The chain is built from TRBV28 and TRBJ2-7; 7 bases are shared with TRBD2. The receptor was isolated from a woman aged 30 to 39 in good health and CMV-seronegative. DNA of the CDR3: TGTGCCAGCAGTTTGGCGGGAGTAATCAACGAGCAGTACTTC. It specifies CASSLAGVINEQYF.